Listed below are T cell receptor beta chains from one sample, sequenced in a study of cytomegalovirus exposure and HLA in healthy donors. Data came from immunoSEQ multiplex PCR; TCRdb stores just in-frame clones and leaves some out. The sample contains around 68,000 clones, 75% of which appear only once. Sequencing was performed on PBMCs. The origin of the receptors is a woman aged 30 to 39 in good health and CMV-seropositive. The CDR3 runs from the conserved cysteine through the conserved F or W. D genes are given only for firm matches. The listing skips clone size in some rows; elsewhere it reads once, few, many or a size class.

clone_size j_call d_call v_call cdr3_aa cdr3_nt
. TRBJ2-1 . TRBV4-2 CASSHEVGKQFF TGTGCCAGCAGCCATGAGGTCGGAAAGCAGTTCTTC
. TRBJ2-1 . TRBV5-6 CASSLKGKQSNEQFF TGTGCCAGCAGCTTGAAGGGGAAACAAAGCAATGAGCAGTTCTTC
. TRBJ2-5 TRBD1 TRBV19 CASSNPGQAPPETQYF TGTGCCAGTAGTAACCCGGGACAGGCCCCCCCAGAGACCCAGTACTTC
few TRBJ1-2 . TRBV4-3 CASSFDTANYGYTF TGCGCCAGCAGCTTTGACACAGCTAACTATGGCTACACCTTC
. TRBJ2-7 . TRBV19 CASSQEQGGYEQYF TGTGCCAGTAGTCAGGAGCAGGGGGGCTACGAGCAGTACTTC
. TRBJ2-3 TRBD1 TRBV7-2 CASSLGQGGDTQYF TGTGCCAGCAGCTTAGGACAGGGGGGAGATACGCAGTATTTT
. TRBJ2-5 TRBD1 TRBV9 CASSVFTGTGDETQYF TGTGCCAGCAGCGTCTTCACGGGGACAGGGGATGAGACCCAGTACTTC
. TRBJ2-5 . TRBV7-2 CASSLDLRETQYF TGTGCCAGCAGCTTAGATCTCCGAGAGACCCAGTACTTC
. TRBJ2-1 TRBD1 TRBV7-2 CASSLSGTGTNEQFF TGTGCCAGCAGCTTATCGGGGACAGGGACCAATGAGCAGTTCTTC
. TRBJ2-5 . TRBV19 CASSIVGGVQETQYF TGTGCCAGTAGTATAGTAGGAGGGGTCCAAGAGACCCAGTACTTC
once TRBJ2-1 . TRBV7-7 CASSLGLANEQFF TGTGCTAGCAGCTTAGGATTAGCCAATGAGCAGTTCTTC
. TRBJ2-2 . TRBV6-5 CASSYSLGGGELFF TGTGCCAGCAGTTACTCGCTGGGGGGCGGGGAGCTGTTTTTT
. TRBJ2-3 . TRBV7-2 CASSLVSGTQYF TGTGCCAGCAGCTTAGTATCGGGTACGCAGTATTTT
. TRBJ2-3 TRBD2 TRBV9 CASSAPVSGREGRADTQYF TGTGCCAGCAGCGCCCCCGTTTCAGGGCGGGAGGGCCGGGCAGATACGCAGTATTTT
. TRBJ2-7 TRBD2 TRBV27 CASSRRIPSGVSYEQYF TGTGCCAGCAGCAGGCGGATCCCTAGCGGGGTTTCCTACGAGCAGTACTTC
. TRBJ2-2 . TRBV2 CASSPGLRVGELFF TGTGCCAGCAGTCCAGGGTTGCGAGTCGGGGAGCTGTTTTTT
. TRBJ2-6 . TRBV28 CASSLPGGGTRGANVLTF TGTGCCAGCAGTCTACCTGGTGGCGGGACTCGTGGGGCCAACGTCCTGACTTTC
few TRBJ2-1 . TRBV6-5 CASSYGREQFF TGTGCCAGCAGTTACGGCAGAGAGCAGTTCTTC
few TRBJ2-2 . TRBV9 CASSVAERPTGELFF TGTGCCAGCAGCGTAGCGGAGCGGCCCACCGGGGAGCTGTTTTTT
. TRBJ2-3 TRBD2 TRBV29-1 CSVRLGTSGADTQYF TGCAGCGTTCGCCTTGGGACTAGCGGGGCAGATACGCAGTATTTT
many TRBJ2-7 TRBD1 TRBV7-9 CASSSGQSTSYEQYF TGTGCCAGCAGTTCGGGACAGTCTACATCCTACGAGCAGTACTTC
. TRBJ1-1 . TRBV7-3 CASSLKFKQDTEAFF TGTGCCAGCAGCTTGAAGTTTAAGCAGGACACTGAAGCTTTCTTT
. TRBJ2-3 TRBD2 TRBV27 CASTVKFLAGPRGTDTQYF TGTGCCAGCACCGTCAAATTCCTAGCGGGACCCAGGGGCACAGATACGCAGTATTTT
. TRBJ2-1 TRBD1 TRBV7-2 CASSIGTGVYNEQFF TGTGCCAGCAGTATCGGGACAGGGGTATACAATGAGCAGTTCTTC
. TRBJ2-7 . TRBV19 CASSIGHTYEQYF TGTGCCAGTAGTATAGGACATACCTACGAGCAGTACTTC
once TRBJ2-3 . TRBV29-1 CSVEVGASTDTQYF TGCAGCGTTGAAGTGGGAGCCAGCACAGATACGCAGTATTTT